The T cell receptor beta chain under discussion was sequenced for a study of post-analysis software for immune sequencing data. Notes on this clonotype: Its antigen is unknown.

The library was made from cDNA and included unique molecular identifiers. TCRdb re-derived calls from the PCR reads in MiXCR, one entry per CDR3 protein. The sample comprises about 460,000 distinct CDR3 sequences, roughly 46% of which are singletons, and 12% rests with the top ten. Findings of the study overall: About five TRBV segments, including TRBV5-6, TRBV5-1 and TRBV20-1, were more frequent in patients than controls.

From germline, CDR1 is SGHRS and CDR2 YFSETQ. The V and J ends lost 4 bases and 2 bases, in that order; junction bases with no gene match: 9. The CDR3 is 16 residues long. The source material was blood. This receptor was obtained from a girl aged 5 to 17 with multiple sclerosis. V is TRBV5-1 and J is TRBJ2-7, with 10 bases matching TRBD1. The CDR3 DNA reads TGCGCCAGCAGCCACGACAGGGGGCACTCCCCCTACGAGCAGTACTTC. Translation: CASSHDRGHSPYEQYF.